The sequence of this T cell receptor beta chain was determined in a study of persistence of HIV-infected CD4 T cells. Study summary: Up to about 200 mL blood was drawn at multiple time points; a couple of donors had single-time leukapheresis.

This was the immunoSEQ version 4 assay in survey mode. Sequencing used immunoSEQ multiplex PCR; TCRdb keeps in-frame clones, though not all of them. The sample contains 40,000 or so clones, 89% of which appear only once. Findings and limits, study-wide: CMV- and Gag-responding cells had lower TCRbeta richness than CD3/CD28-responding cells.

This nonspecific control used anti-CD3/anti-CD28 bead stimulation of CD4+ T cells. Sorting selected CD4+ T cells upregulating both CD40 ligand and CD69. CD8+ T cells were removed from PBMCs prior to stimulation. Anti-CD28/CD49d costimulation, CD40-blocking antibody and enfuvirtide were given to CD8-depleted PBMCs for less than 20 hours. With V trimmed by 1 base and J by 4 bases, 3 bases remained unmatched. The CDR3 extends over 15 amino acids. Germline values: CDR1 SGHVS, CDR2 FQNEAQ. The table lists this clone with a few counts. The antigen is unknown. This receptor was identified in an adult man with HIV who was CMV-seropositive. The sample here was CD4+ T cells sorted from PBMCs after roughly 18-hour stimulation, taken from a patient who received antiretroviral therapy. The chain carries TRBV7-8 and TRBJ1-2; 10 bases align to TRBD1. CDR3 DNA: TGTGCCAGCAGCTTAGGACAGGGGGCTGGCTATGGCTACACCTTC. Translating it yields CASSLGQGAGYGYTF.